This entry lists 19 T cell receptor beta chains sequenced from one sample in a study of cytomegalovirus exposure and HLA in healthy donors. PCR was performed using 60 Vbeta and 13 Jbeta primers. TCRdb keeps only in-frame clones here, not all; method: immunoSEQ multiplex PCR. The sample shows 120,000 to 150,000 clones, about four fifths of them seen only once. The sequenced sample consisted of PBMCs. These receptors all stem from a woman in her thirties or forties in good health and CMV-seropositive.

The chain carries TRBV28 and TRBJ1-5, with 8 nucleotides matching TRBD1. The germline gives CDR1 MDHEN, CDR2 SYDVKM. V dropped 5 bases and J dropped 4; count of bases not matched to a gene: 7. This CDR3 is built from 15 residues. The CDR3 bases are TGTGCCAGCAGTCCCCAAGGACAGGGTAATCAGCCCCAGCATTTT. It specifies CASSPQGQGNQPQHF.

The chain is built from TRBV28 and TRBJ2-3; 12 positions match TRBD2. The J segment lost 6 bases and the V segment lost 2 bases, leaving 15 bases of the junction unmatched. This CDR3 has 19 residues. Germline CDR1 is MDHEN and CDR2 is SYDVKM. The CDR3 sequence is CASSLNSGLAGLTVDTQYF. DNA of the CDR3: TGTGCCAGCAGTTTAAACTCCGGACTAGCGGGGCTAACGGTTGATACGCAGTATTTT.

The chain carries TRBV27 and TRBJ1-2; 7 bases are shared with TRBD1. The CDR3 loop spans 12 amino acids. Germline loops: CDR1 MNHEY, CDR2 SMNVEV (reference sequence). The ends lost 5 bases at V and 10 bases at J; junction bases unmatched: 7. CDR3 in amino acids: CASSNGQEIYTF. As DNA, the CDR3 is TGTGCCAGCAGTAACGGACAGGAGATCTACACCTTC.

The V call is TRBV6-5, the J call TRBJ2-7; TRBD1 matches at 9 bases. This CDR3 contains 13 residues. CDR1 MNHEY and CDR2 SVGAGI come from the germline V gene. The trim removed 7 bases at V and 4 bases at J, leaving 5 bases unmatched. CDR3 sequence reads: CASTGDRDYEQYF. The CDR3 region has the DNA TGTGCCAGCACCGGGGACAGGGATTACGAGCAGTACTTC.

The chain uses TRBV5-1 and TRBJ2-7; 10 bases map to TRBD1. The CDR3 has 15 residues. The V gene's germline CDR1 is SGHRS and CDR2 YFSETQ. The J segment lost 3 bases and the V segment lost 4 bases, leaving 7 bases of the junction unmatched. CDR3 amino acids: CASSLLGTGVYEQYF. CDR3 coding DNA: TGCGCCAGCAGCCTGCTTGGGACAGGGGTCTACGAGCAGTACTTC.

The chain employs TRBV7-3 and TRBJ2-1, with D perhaps TRBD1 (7 bases). Between the trimmed V and J ends, which lost 5 bases and 7 bases, there was a span of 15 bases. Germline V gene lookup returns CDR1 SGHTA and CDR2 FQGTGA. This CDR3 spans 14 amino acids. The CDR3 nucleotides read TGTGCCAGCAGCCTCGAGACAGGGAGGAATGAGCAGTTCTTC. It is translated as CASSLETGRNEQFF.

This rearrangement joins TRBV6-5 to TRBJ2-4, with D perhaps matching TRBD1 (8 bases). The CDR3 sequence is 13 residues long. Germline values: CDR1 MNHEY, CDR2 SVGAGI. Trimming left V 6 bases short and J 7 bases short, with 13 bases between. Written as DNA, the CDR3 is TGTGCCAGCAGACAGGGGGGGAGGAACATTCAGTACTTC. Translating gives CASRQGGRNIQYF.

The chain joins TRBV18 to TRBJ2-5, with 7 bases identical to TRBD1. The CDR3 loop spans 15 amino acids. Germline CDR1 is KGHSH and CDR2 is LQKENI. The ends lost 4 bases at V and 4 bases at J; junction bases unmatched: 9. The CDR3 protein is CASSLTRQGAETQYF. CDR3 DNA: TGTGCCAGCTCACTGACCCGACAGGGCGCAGAGACCCAGTACTTC.

This clone was counted once. The chain has TRBV2 and TRBJ2-7; no definite D call. The CDR3 runs to 10 residues. Trimming removed 5 bases at V and 7 bases at J, with 6 bases between. CDR1 is SNHLY, CDR2 FYNNEI, per germline. In nucleotides, the CDR3 is TGTGCCAGCAGTCAGGAAGAGCAGTACTTC. This encodes CASSQEEQYF.

The CDR3 region is CASSFEQIYEQYF. Written as DNA, the CDR3 is TGTGCCAGCAGCTTTGAACAGATTTACGAGCAGTACTTC. The chain uses TRBV5-6 and TRBJ2-7; D is uncertain. CDR1 is SGHDT and CDR2 is YYEEEE in the germline V gene. The CDR3 is made up of 13 amino acids. Trimming removed 2 bases at V and 4 bases at J, with 10 bases between.

The rearrangement uses TRBV5-4 and TRBJ2-7; D possibly corresponds to TRBD1 (5 bases). CDR1 and CDR2 (germline): SGHNT, YYREEE (reference sequence). V was trimmed by 4 bases and J by 0 bases, leaving 14 bases between them. CDR3 length: 15 amino acids. The CDR3: CASSQQAGPSYEQYF. The CDR3 region has the DNA TGTGCCAGCAGCCAACAGGCAGGGCCCTCCTACGAGCAGTACTTC.

This chain connects TRBV27 to TRBJ1-1; 7 nucleotides line up with TRBD1. Germline CDR1 and CDR2: MNHEY and SMNVEV (reference sequence). Trimming at V came to 5 bases and at J to 0 bases, leaving 9 bases not matched to a gene. The CDR3 has 16 amino acids. In DNA, the CDR3 is TGTGCCAGCAGTCCGCAGGGGGTTGGGCTGAACACTGAAGCTTTCTTT. This encodes CASSPQGVGLNTEAFF.

The CDR3 loop reads CASRLSGASSYEQYF. The CDR3 DNA sequence: TGTGCCAGCAGGCTGAGCGGGGCTAGCTCCTACGAGCAGTACTTC. This chain joins TRBV27 and TRBJ2-7; TRBD2 matches 7 bases. The length of the CDR3 is 15 residues. V was clipped by 6 bases and J by 0 bases; unmatched bases: 8. Germline values: CDR1 MNHEY, CDR2 SMNVEV (reference sequence).

This clone was counted a single time. This chain links TRBV5-1 with TRBJ2-5, with a weak D call TRBD2 (6 bases). CDR1 is SGHRS, CDR2 YFSETQ, per germline. CDR3 size: 16 residues. Trimming removed 1 base at V and 1 base at J, with 14 bases between. The DNA of the CDR3 is TGCGCCAGCAGCTTGTTCGGGGGAGCGGTCCAAGAGACCCAGTACTTC. It translates to CASSLFGGAVQETQYF.

The chain joins TRBV2 to TRBJ2-7; 10 positions agree with TRBD2. CDR1 SNHLY and CDR2 FYNNEI come from the germline V gene. This CDR3 spans 15 amino acids. V trimming: 6 bases; J trimming: 4 bases; junction bases outside the gene matches: 9. The CDR3: CASSESVAGGYEQYF. The CDR3 DNA reads TGTGCCAGCAGCGAATCCGTAGCGGGAGGTTACGAGCAGTACTTC.

The chain links TRBV28 to TRBJ2-5, with TRBD1 as a possible D gene (6 bases). The CDR3 loop spans 17 amino acids. Germline loops: CDR1 MDHEN, CDR2 SYDVKM. Trimming stripped 4 bases from V and 1 base from J, with 19 bases between. The CDR3 sequence is CASSSRRPGVAQETQYF. The CDR3 region has the DNA TGTGCCAGCAGTTCCAGACGCCCAGGGGTAGCCCAAGAGACCCAGTACTTC. Filled out from reference TRBV28 and TRBJ2-5, the complete variable domain reads DVKVTQSSRYLVKRTGEKVFLECVQDMDHENMFWYRQDPGLGLRLIYFSYDVKMKEKGDIPEGYSVSREKKERFSLILESASTNQTSMYLCASSSRRPGVAQETQYFGPGTRLLVL.

J is TRBJ1-1 and V is TRBV14; D remains unclear. The germline V gene encodes CDR1 SGHDN and CDR2 FVKESK. The CDR3 contains 13 residues. Deletions cut 0 bases from V and 6 bases from J, with 8 bases between. The CDR3 is CASSQERTSEAFF. For the CDR3, the DNA is TGTGCCAGCAGCCAAGAGAGGACTTCTGAAGCTTTCTTT.

The rearrangement links TRBV2 to TRBJ1-5; 11 nucleotides line up with TRBD1. Per germline, CDR1 SNHLY and CDR2 FYNNEI. CDR3 size: 14 residues. V dropped 5 bases and J dropped 11; count of bases not matched to a gene: 8. The CDR3 sequence is CASSPDRGREAQHF. For the CDR3, the DNA is TGTGCCAGCAGTCCGGACAGGGGGCGAGAGGCCCAGCATTTT.

In this sample, this clone turned up once. This chain joins TRBV7-9 and TRBJ2-2, with 7 bases lining up with TRBD2. CDR1 is SEHNR and CDR2 is FQNEAQ in the germline V gene (reference sequence). The J segment lost 5 bases and the V segment lost 2 bases, leaving 5 bases of the junction unmatched. CDR3 length: 15 residues. DNA for the CDR3: TGTGCCAGCAGCTTAAGTCAAGCGGGAACCGGGGAGCTGTTTTTT. It translates to CASSLSQAGTGELFF.